One and the same sample provided the 9 T cell receptor beta chains below, sequenced in a study of beta chain features in type 1 diabetes. The study reverse transcribed the entire isolated RNA, so it sequenced expressed TCRB transcripts. Produced via immunoSEQ multiplex PCR; TCRdb's table is partial and in-frame only. The data show approximately 250,000 clones, about 9.3% seen once. The material sequenced was naive CD4+ T cells from blood. The receptors come from a woman younger than 30 in good health.

The chain uses TRBV5-1 and TRBJ2-1; 8 positions match TRBD2. CDR1 and CDR2 (germline): SGHRS, YFSETQ. This CDR3 region has 16 residues. Trimming cost V 2 bases and J 5 bases; bases outside gene matches: 9. CDR3 protein: CASSFTTLAEHNEQFF. The CDR3 DNA is TGCGCCAGCAGCTTCACGACACTAGCGGAACACAATGAGCAGTTCTTC.

This chain connects TRBV9 to TRBJ2-7; the D is unclear. V lost 0 bases and J 5 bases, leaving 15 bases between the germline ends. The CDR3 covers 15 residues. Germline-derived CDR1 and CDR2 are SGDLS and YYNGEE. The CDR3 sequence is CASSVGSVGIDEQYF. The CDR3, as DNA: TGTGCCAGCAGCGTAGGATCAGTTGGTATCGACGAGCAGTACTTC.

This chain links TRBV18 with TRBJ1-5, with 9 bases fitting TRBD1. CDR3 length: 15 residues. Trimming at V came to 3 bases and at J to 6 bases, leaving 6 bases not matched to a gene. Germline V gene sequence: CDR1 KGHSH, CDR2 LQKENI. CDR3 protein: CASSPLDRGGQPQHF. The CDR3 nucleotides read TGTGCCAGCTCACCTCTGGACAGGGGAGGTCAGCCCCAGCATTTT.

This clone was seen a few times. The chain couples TRBV5-8 to TRBJ2-1; no firm D call. Germline V CDR1 and CDR2: SGHTS, YDEGEE. This CDR3 is 9 amino acids long. Trimming took 0 bases from V and 13 from J, leaving 2 bases between them. CDR3 sequence reads: CASSLAQFF. As DNA, the CDR3 is TGTGCCAGCAGCTTGGCTCAGTTCTTC.

This rearrangement joins TRBV6-5 to TRBJ2-7; 7 bases are a match to TRBD2. The CDR3 loop spans 14 amino acids. From germline, CDR1 is MNHEY and CDR2 SVGAGI. The junction had 7 bases not matched to a gene; V was cut back by 6 bases and J by 2 bases. DNA for the CDR3: TGTGCCAGCAGGCTAGCGGTACGAGCCTACGAGCAGTACTTC. Encoded protein: CASRLAVRAYEQYF.

This clone turned up a few times. The gene calls are TRBV6-1 and TRBJ2-5; D call uncertain. In germline, CDR1 is MNHNS, CDR2 SASEGT. This CDR3 spans 11 amino acids. Trimming left V 5 bases short and J 5 bases short, with 6 bases between. CDR3 nucleotide sequence: TGTGCCAGCAGTTCCCGGGAGACCCAGTACTTC. Residues: CASSSRETQYF.

This clone was found a few times. J is TRBJ2-7 and V is TRBV27; 11 positions agree with TRBD1. There are 15 residues in the CDR3. The V gene end was trimmed by 5 bases and the J gene end by 0 bases; junction bases not matched to a gene: 3. CDR1 and CDR2 (germline): MNHEY, SMNVEV (reference sequence). The chain's CDR3 is CASSRGTGGSYEQYF. The CDR3 DNA is TGTGCCAGCAGTCGCGGGACAGGGGGCTCCTACGAGCAGTACTTC.

This chain joins TRBV6-6 and TRBJ1-2, with unresolved D. This CDR3 is 15 amino acids long. The ends were cut back, 7 bases at V and 5 bases at J, with 20 bases in the middle. Germline V CDR1 and CDR2: MNHNY, SVGAGI (reference sequence). The CDR3 loop is CASIPSQRQFYGYTF. In DNA, the CDR3 is TGTGCCAGCATTCCCTCCCAGAGGCAGTTTTATGGCTACACCTTC.

This clone occurred a few times. The V and J genes are TRBV19 and TRBJ2-5; 7 positions match TRBD1. Germline assignment: CDR1 LNHDA and CDR2 SQIVND (reference sequence). V was pared by 5 bases and J by 7 bases, with 13 bases of the junction left unmatched. The CDR3 sequence is 15 residues long. The CDR3 DNA is TGTGCCAGTAGTGCGACACCCGGGACAGTCGTGACCCAGTACTTC. Its translation: CASSATPGTVVTQYF.